These T cell receptor beta chains were read from a single sample in a study of shared clonotypes between healthy human individuals. Assay: immunoSEQ multiplex PCR; the TCRdb copy retains only in-frame clones and omits some. Among some 690,000 clones listed, about 90% were seen once. Input material: memory CD8+ T cells from PBMCs. The receptor source for this set is a man between 18 and 35 years old in good health. Some clones in this sample may be carry-over from other donors' samples. The conserved cysteine and the conserved F or W are not part of the CDR3 here. The order of the fields is clone size, V gene, CDR3 protein. Clone size is not always given. Where it is, it says once, few, many or a class for expanded clones.

clone size: -
V gene: TRBV5-4
CDR3 protein: ASRLHTANQPQH

clone size: -
V gene: TRBV5-1
CDR3 protein: ASSTQGPSYNEQF

clone size: -
V gene: TRBV9
CDR3 protein: ASSAGTASYGYT

clone size: -
V gene: TRBV7-8
CDR3 protein: ASSLARGRGETQY

clone size: -
V gene: TRBV5-4
CDR3 protein: ASGTLDSRQETQY

clone size: few
V gene: TRBV2
CDR3 protein: ASRGQSSGNTIY

clone size: once
V gene: TRBV27
CDR3 protein: ASSPKTSDITGELF

clone size: -
V gene: TRBV5-1
CDR3 protein: ASSLATGSNEQF

clone size: -
V gene: TRBV5-1
CDR3 protein: ASSLVSPSGSAYGYT

clone size: -
V gene: TRBV6-5
CDR3 protein: ASSDTPNTEAF

clone size: -
V gene: TRBV2
CDR3 protein: ASSNRDSHQETQY

clone size: -
V gene: TRBV18
CDR3 protein: ASSPRRSSTDTQY